The 27 T cell receptor beta chains presented below share a single source sample, sequenced in a study of naive and memory T cell subsets. Both TRBC1 and TRBC2 were covered by a beta constant-region primer of two equimolar oligonucleotides. The ligated cDNA underwent four PCR rounds using SP2 and nested alpha and beta constant-region primers. TCRdb recomputed calls from the UMI-ligation and nested PCR reads with MiXCR, one row per CDR3 protein. The sample carries fewer than 150,000 distinct CDR3 sequences, about 20% recorded once. General study points: A few larger clonotypes appeared in naive repertoires, especially CD8, possibly memory cells re-expressing CD45RA.

These receptors lack a known antigen. Input material: naive CD8+ T cells from blood. These receptors originate from a human donor in good health.

The chain uses TRBV30 and TRBJ2-2; 9 bases line up with TRBD2. Germline CDR1 reads GTSNPN; CDR2 reads SVGIG (reference sequence). V lost 0 bases to trimming and J lost 5 bases; unmatched junction nucleotides: 7. The CDR3 totals 16 residues. CDR3 in amino acids: CAWSVGLAGWTGELFF. CDR3 coding DNA: TGTGCCTGGAGTGTAGGTCTAGCGGGATGGACCGGGGAGCTGTTTTTT.

This clonotype was found a few times. The chain combines TRBV28 with TRBJ2-5, with TRBD1 matching 7 bases. The junction had 6 bases not matched to a gene; V was cut back by 1 base and J by 4 bases. CDR3 length: 15 amino acids. Germline lookup yields CDR1 MDHEN and CDR2 SYDVKM. The CDR3 DNA is TGTGCCAGCAGTTTATATACAGGGGACCGAGAGACCCAGTACTTC. Its protein product is CASSLYTGDRETQYF.

The chain links TRBV19 to TRBJ2-5, with a tentative D call TRBD1 (6 bases). The CDR3 spans 15 residues. V was cut by 1 base and J by 5 bases, with 14 bases left in between. Germline values: CDR1 LNHDA, CDR2 SQIVND (reference sequence). CDR3 DNA: TGTGCCAGTAGTATAGTGTCAGGGGACCTGGAGACCCAGTACTTC. It specifies CASSIVSGDLETQYF.

For the CDR3, the DNA is TGTGCCAGCAGCTTCTTAGCGGGAGTATTTGGCAATGAGCAGTTCTTC. This gives the protein CASSFLAGVFGNEQFF. The chain joins TRBV7-9 to TRBJ2-1; 9 bases match TRBD2. The CDR3 is made up of 16 amino acids. V lost 3 bases, J lost 6 bases, and 9 bases stayed unmatched. CDR1 is SEHNR and CDR2 is FQNEAQ in the germline V gene (reference sequence). The full variable domain, completed using reference TRBV7-9 and TRBJ2-1, is DTGVSQNPRHKITKRGQNVTFRCDPISEHNRLYWYRQTLGQGPEFLTYFQNEAQLEKSRLLSDRFSAERPKGSFSTLEIQRTEQGDSAMYLCASSFLAGVFGNEQFFGPGTRLTVL.

J is TRBJ2-1 and V is TRBV28, with no clear D. The CDR3 runs to 12 residues. Germline CDR1 and CDR2: MDHEN and SYDVKM. V was shortened by 6 bases and J by 3 bases, with 6 bases between the two germline ends. In DNA, the CDR3 is TGTGCCAGCAGGACGGACTACAATGAGCAGTTCTTC. This encodes CASRTDYNEQFF.

The rearrangement joins TRBV5-4 to TRBJ2-1; D not resolved. In germline, CDR1 is SGHNT, CDR2 YYREEE (reference sequence). Trimming stripped 1 base from V and 1 base from J, with 9 bases between. This CDR3 has 15 residues. As DNA, the CDR3 is TGTGCCAGCAGCTTGATGCGTGGGTCCTACAATGAGCAGTTCTTC. This codes for CASSLMRGSYNEQFF.

The chain recombines TRBV14 with TRBJ2-1; 11 positions match TRBD2. Germline V gene data show CDR1 as SGHDN and CDR2 as FVKESK. Germline trimming cut 4 bases from V and 7 bases from J; bases unmatched to any gene: 6. CDR3 length: 15 amino acids. CDR3 sequence: CASSRLAGGLNEQFF. CDR3 sequence (DNA): TGTGCCAGCAGCCGCTTAGCGGGAGGGCTAAATGAGCAGTTCTTC. The entire variable domain, with the rest obtained from reference TRBV14 and TRBJ2-1, is as follows: EAGVTQFPSHSVIEKGQTVTLRCDPISGHDNLYWYRRVMGKEIKFLLHFVKESKQDESGMPNNRFLAERTGGTYSTLKVQPAELEDSGVYFCASSRLAGGLNEQFFGPGTRLTVL.

V gene TRBV10-3 combines with J gene TRBJ2-3; D ambiguous. CDR1 is ENHRY and CDR2 is SYGVKD in the germline V gene. Between the trimmed V and J ends, which lost 3 bases and 2 bases, there was a span of 15 bases. This CDR3 comprises 16 residues. The CDR3 sequence: CAISDLFRSFTDTQYF. The CDR3 DNA follows: TGTGCCATCAGTGACCTCTTTCGATCCTTCACAGATACGCAGTATTTT.

The J gene is TRBJ1-5, the V gene TRBV27; perhaps TRBD1 as D (5 bases). The CDR3 runs to 14 residues. Germline V gene data show CDR1 as MNHEY and CDR2 as SMNVEV (reference sequence). Trimming took 6 bases from V and 0 from J, leaving 9 bases between them. CDR3 protein: CASRQGNSNQPQHF. CDR3 bases: TGTGCCAGCAGGCAGGGAAATAGCAATCAGCCCCAGCATTTT.

This clonotype came up a few times. The chain employs TRBV7-6 and TRBJ2-7, with 8 nucleotides matching TRBD2. This CDR3 spans 15 amino acids. The junction had 11 bases not matched to a gene; V was cut back by 5 bases and J by 5 bases. CDR1 is SGHVS and CDR2 is FNYEAQ in the germline V gene. The CDR3 here is CASSPLSGKENEQYF. The CDR3 DNA reads as TGTGCCAGCAGCCCCCTTAGCGGGAAGGAGAACGAGCAGTACTTC.

The genes are TRBV12-3 or TRBV12-4 and TRBJ1-2, with a possible D match to TRBD1 (5 bases). The germline V and J ends were trimmed by 3 bases and 6 bases, with 20 bases remaining between them. The CDR3 is 16 residues long. The CDR3 loop is CASSFYGGGDGDGYTF. Here the CDR3 DNA reads TGTGCCAGCAGTTTCTATGGCGGCGGGGACGGGGATGGCTACACCTTC.

The table lists this clonotype with a few counts. The rearrangement joins TRBV28 to TRBJ2-1; a possible D gene is TRBD1 (5 bases). Trimming cost V 8 bases and J 7 bases, with 21 bases left between them. CDR3 length: 15 residues. In germline, CDR1 is MDHEN, CDR2 SYDVKM. Here the CDR3 reads CASADMGLPGNEQFF. For the CDR3, the DNA is TGTGCCAGCGCAGACATGGGGCTCCCTGGGAATGAGCAGTTCTTC.

This clonotype was counted only a few times. This chain uses TRBV19 with TRBJ1-1, with a tentative D call TRBD1 (5 bases). Looked up from germline, CDR1 is LNHDA and CDR2 is SQIVND (reference sequence). Trimming took 8 bases from V and 1 from J, leaving 8 bases between them. The CDR3 is 12 residues long. The CDR3 loop is CASCQGNTEAFF. DNA for the CDR3: TGTGCCAGTTGTCAGGGGAACACTGAAGCTTTCTTT.

J is TRBJ2-7 and V is TRBV4-1, with a possible D match to TRBD1 (5 bases). Per the germline V gene, CDR1 is MGHRA and CDR2 is YSYEKL. Between the trimmed V and J ends, which lost 2 bases and 2 bases, there was a span of 16 bases. The CDR3 covers 16 residues. This CDR3 reads CASSQPDSISPYEQYF. The CDR3 DNA sequence: TGCGCCAGCAGCCAACCTGACAGTATTTCGCCCTACGAGCAGTACTTC.

J is TRBJ2-7 and V is TRBV13, with D perhaps TRBD2 (6 bases). The germline CDR1 and CDR2 sequences are PRHDT and FYEKMQ (reference sequence). This CDR3 spans 15 amino acids. Deletions cut 3 bases from V and 2 bases from J, with 14 bases between. The CDR3 here is CASSFSDSGAYEQYF. For the CDR3, the DNA is TGTGCCAGCAGCTTTTCGGACTCGGGGGCCTACGAGCAGTACTTC.

The V call is TRBV4-2, the J call TRBJ2-7, with D unclear. The germline V gene encodes CDR1 LGHNA and CDR2 YNFKEQ. This CDR3 contains 18 residues. V lost 0 bases and J 4 bases, leaving 22 bases between the germline ends. CDR3 loop: CASSQEVGRTILNYEQYF. CDR3 sequence (DNA): TGTGCCAGCAGCCAAGAGGTCGGGCGGACGATACTGAATTACGAGCAGTACTTC.

J is TRBJ1-6 and V is TRBV10-3, with D unresolved. The CDR3 sequence is 16 residues long. Germline CDR1 ENHRY, CDR2 SYGVKD. The V gene lost 4 bases and the J gene lost 0 bases, with 10 bases spanning the gap. The CDR3 DNA reads as TGTGCCATCAGTGCTACTGAGAGCTCCTATAATTCACCCCTCCACTTT. It yields the protein CAISATESSYNSPLHF.

A few counts support this clonotype. The chain carries TRBV20-1 and TRBJ2-1; D call uncertain. Per the germline V gene, CDR1 is DFQATT and CDR2 is SNEGSKA (reference sequence). CDR3 length equals 8 residues. V dropped 6 bases and J dropped 10 bases, with 4 bases sitting between them. The CDR3 loop reads CSAGEQFF. The CDR3 nucleotides read TGCAGTGCCGGGGAGCAGTTCTTC.

The chain is built from TRBV9 and TRBJ1-5, with D hard to call. Germline-derived CDR1 and CDR2 are SGDLS and YYNGEE. V was cut by 0 bases and J by 6 bases, with 7 bases left in between. This CDR3 has 13 residues. In DNA form, the CDR3 reads TGTGCCAGCAGCGTAGGTTGGGGTCAGCCCCAGCATTTT. It encodes CASSVGWGQPQHF.

The chain joins TRBV14 to TRBJ2-2; D remains unclear. This CDR3 has 13 amino acids. The V end was cut by 5 bases, the J end by 3 bases, with 7 bases between. Germline CDR1 SGHDN, CDR2 FVKESK. The CDR3, as DNA: TGTGCCAGCAGCTACGGGTACACCGGGGAGCTGTTTTTT. This gives the protein CASSYGYTGELFF.

The V call is TRBV5-1, the J call TRBJ2-5; D gene unclear. V lost 7 bases and J 2 bases, leaving 9 bases between the germline ends. This CDR3 contains 12 residues. The V gene's germline CDR1 is SGHRS and CDR2 YFSETQ. DNA for the CDR3: TGCGCCAGCGGCGATCGGCAAGAGACCCAGTACTTC. Translating gives CASGDRQETQYF. The whole variable domain, filled in from reference TRBV5-1 and TRBJ2-5, reads KAGVTQTPRYLIKTRGQQVTLSCSPISGHRSVSWYQQTPGQGLQFLFEYFSETQRNKGNFPGRFSGRQFSNSRSEMNVSTLELGDSALYLCASGDRQETQYFGPGTRLLVL.

This clonotype has more than one count but fewer than ten. The genes are TRBV6-5 and TRBJ2-1; TRBD2 matches 11 bases. The V gene end was trimmed by 5 bases and the J gene end by 1 base; junction bases not matched to a gene: 4. Germline values: CDR1 MNHEY, CDR2 SVGAGI. The CDR3 is 16 residues long. This CDR3 reads CASSLGLAGSYNEQFF. As DNA, the CDR3 is TGTGCCAGCAGTCTCGGACTAGCGGGTTCCTACAATGAGCAGTTCTTC.

The V gene is TRBV12-3 or TRBV12-4, the J gene TRBJ2-3; TRBD2 aligns across 7 bases. The CDR3 length is 15 residues. V was clipped by 6 bases and J by 2 bases; unmatched bases: 8. The CDR3 loop reads CASSFLERDTDTQYF. The CDR3 nucleotides are TGTGCCAGCAGCTTCCTTGAGCGGGACACAGATACGCAGTATTTT.

This rearrangement joins TRBV5-6 to TRBJ1-4; unclear D gene. Germline loops: CDR1 SGHDT, CDR2 YYEEEE. This CDR3 is built from 15 residues. Trimming removed 2 bases at V and 8 bases at J, with 16 bases between. This CDR3 is CASSFTRGMEEKLFF. The CDR3 coding sequence is TGTGCCAGCAGCTTCACCCGGGGAATGGAGGAAAAACTGTTTTTT.

The table lists this clonotype with many counts. The V gene is TRBV19, the J gene TRBJ2-2; 8 bases fit TRBD1. The CDR3 extends over 16 amino acids. J lost 5 bases, V lost 5 bases, and 10 bases had no gene match. Germline CDR1 reads LNHDA; CDR2 reads SQIVND (reference sequence). The CDR3 loop is CASSFRAGGKTGELFF. CDR3 nucleotides: TGTGCCAGTAGTTTTCGGGCAGGGGGCAAGACCGGGGAGCTGTTTTTT.

This clonotype was counted only a few times. The V and J genes are TRBV4-1 and TRBJ2-3; possibly TRBD2 for D (6 bases). Germline V gene sequence: CDR1 MGHRA, CDR2 YSYEKL. The ends were cut back, 0 bases at V and 2 bases at J, with 15 bases in the middle. The CDR3 has 17 amino acids. The CDR3 loop reads CASSQEHPAGYTDTQYF. In nucleotides, the CDR3 is TGCGCCAGCAGCCAAGAACACCCAGCGGGCTACACAGATACGCAGTATTTT.

The chain links TRBV29-1 to TRBJ2-7; no clear D gene. The germline gives CDR1 SQVTM, CDR2 ANQGSEA. Trimming cost V 4 bases and J 2 bases, with 9 bases left between them. The CDR3 contains 12 residues. CDR3: CSVVGTTYEQYF. The CDR3, as DNA: TGCAGCGTTGTGGGCACCACCTACGAGCAGTACTTC.